What follows are 25 T cell receptor beta chains derived from one specimen sequenced in a study of T-cell reconstitution after alpha-beta-depleted transplantation in children (dated by TCRdb to the mid-2010s). The treatment or condition label, read with the paper, signifies: allogeneic hematopoietic cell transplantation with graft depleted of TCRalphabeta T cells and CD19 B cells. Libraries were made using PCR. The instrument given in TCRdb is Illumina HiSeq 2500. Molecular barcoding was employed in the preparation of TCR libraries, with unique molecular identifiers being used to normalize TCRbeta repertoire quantification. The public sequencing data were trimmed at Q25 with fastp and processed into clonotypes with MiXCR by TCRdb, which kept only in-frame beta chains. Entries that share a CDR3 protein sequence are merged under the most common genes and DNA. This sample has fewer than 450,000 distinct CDR3 sequences in its table, and around 15% of those were observed once. The biggest ten clones account for about 41% of the sample.

The sample in question was PBMCs, mostly from graft donor cells, obtained 360 days after TCRalphabeta/CD19-depleted stem cell transplant. These receptors were taken from a male patient aged 2-15 years who had a stem cell transplant for acute lymphoblastic leukemia, so the T cells may come from the graft donor.

This clonotype was seen many times. The J gene is TRBJ2-1, the V gene TRBV7-2, with unresolved D. Per germline, CDR1 SGHTA and CDR2 FQGNSA. The CDR3 covers 13 residues. Trimming cost V 4 bases and J 4 bases, with 8 bases left between them. As DNA, the CDR3 is TGTGCCAGCAGCTCCCAGAGGTACAATGAGCAGTTCTTC. This codes for CASSSQRYNEQFF.

This clonotype was found many times. For the CDR3, the DNA is TGTGCCTCCCAAAGGCAAGGGCAAGAGACCCAGTACTTC. The encoded protein is CASQRQGQETQYF. V and J are TRBV12-3 or TRBV12-4 and TRBJ2-5; no reliable D call. The CDR3 loop spans 13 amino acids. Trimming removed 11 bases from V and 2 bases from J, with 15 bases in between.

CDR3 nucleotides: TGTGCCAGCTTGGATGCCGTCGAAGCTTTCTTT. Amino acids: CASLDAVEAFF. The J gene is TRBJ1-1, the V gene TRBV7-9; D is ambiguous. The CDR3 extends over 11 amino acids. The V gene lost 8 bases and the J gene lost 8 bases, with 12 bases spanning the gap. Germline V CDR1 and CDR2: SEHNR, FQNEAQ (reference sequence).

The V call is TRBV30, the J call TRBJ2-2; D is unclear. Trimming shortened V by 0 bases and J by 5 bases, and 1 base separated the two germline ends. Per germline, CDR1 GTSNPN and CDR2 SVGIG (reference sequence). This CDR3 has 11 residues. The CDR3 reads CAWSVTGELFF. The DNA for the CDR3 is TGTGCCTGGAGTGTGACCGGGGAGCTGTTTTTT.

V is TRBV29-1 and J is TRBJ2-5; 8 bases match TRBD2. The CDR3 is 13 residues long. Looked up from germline, CDR1 is SQVTM and CDR2 is ANQGSEA. J gave up 5 bases and V 4 bases, and 6 bases lay outside the gene matches. CDR3 in amino acids: CSVGLAGGETQYF. Here the CDR3 DNA reads TGCAGCGTTGGGCTAGCGGGTGGCGAGACCCAGTACTTC. Variable domain in full (rest from reference TRBV29-1 and TRBJ2-5): SAVISQKPSRDICQRGTSLTIQCQVDSQVTMMFWYRQQPGQSLTLIATANQGSEATYESGFVIDKFPISRPNLTFSTLTVSNMSPEDSSIYLCSVGLAGGETQYFGPGTRLLVL.

This clonotype occurred a few times. The V and J genes are TRBV7-8 and TRBJ1-5; no clear D. V dropped 7 bases and J dropped 7 bases, with 11 bases sitting between them. Looked up from germline, CDR1 is SGHVS and CDR2 is FQNEAQ. CDR3 length: 12 residues. The CDR3 bases are TGTGCCAGCAATCAGGTGGGGCAGCCCCAGCATTTT. Protein: CASNQVGQPQHF. Looking up the rest from reference TRBV7-8 and TRBJ1-5 gives the full variable domain: GAGVSQSPRYKVAKRGQDVALRCDPISGHVSLFWYQQALGQGPEFLTYFQNEAQLDKSGLPSDRFFAERPEGSVSTLKIQRTQQEDSAVYLCASNQVGQPQHFGDGTRLSIL.

Many counts were recorded for this clonotype. The V call is TRBV10-3, the J call TRBJ2-4, with TRBD1 identical over 8 bases. The germline gives CDR1 ENHRY, CDR2 SYGVKD. This CDR3 is 15 amino acids long. V lost 6 bases to trimming and J lost 6 bases; unmatched junction nucleotides: 10. The CDR3 is CAISDRGDTRNIQYF. In DNA form, the CDR3 reads TGTGCCATCAGCGACAGGGGAGATACTAGAAACATTCAGTACTTC.

The J gene is TRBJ1-2, the V gene TRBV4-1; the D is unclear. This CDR3 is built from 16 residues. The germline CDR1 and CDR2 sequences are MGHRA and YSYEKL. Trimming took 3 bases from V and 4 from J, leaving 18 bases between them. CDR3 residues: CASSHGFRDPIYGYTF. The CDR3 DNA sequence: TGCGCCAGCAGCCACGGATTCAGAGACCCTATCTATGGCTACACCTTC.

This clonotype was counted only a few times. The rearrangement links TRBV28 to TRBJ2-6, with D uncertain. The CDR3 consists of 17 residues. Trimming left V 1 base short and J 0 bases short, with 10 bases between. Germline V gene sequence: CDR1 MDHEN, CDR2 SYDVKM. CDR3 sequence: CASSLFEWYSGANVLTF. Written as DNA, the CDR3 is TGTGCCAGCAGTTTATTTGAGTGGTACTCTGGGGCCAACGTCCTGACTTTC.

The rearrangement links TRBV20-1 to TRBJ1-5; 7 bases align to TRBD1. The germline CDR1 and CDR2 sequences are DFQATT and SNEGSKA (reference sequence). J lost 2 bases, V lost 6 bases, and 7 bases had no gene match. The CDR3 has 14 amino acids. The CDR3 nucleotides read TGCAGTGCAATACAGGGGAGGGGCAATCAGCCCCAGCATTTT. Translated, it gives CSAIQGRGNQPQHF.

This clonotype has at least ten counts. The CDR3 nucleotides are TGTGCCATCCAGCGCCCCGGCCGAAAGCGGGACAGGGACTACGAGCAGTACTTC. Amino acids: CAIQRPGRKRDRDYEQYF. The rearrangement links TRBV10-3 to TRBJ2-7, with 9 bases identical to TRBD1. J lost 3 bases, V lost 8 bases, and 20 bases had no gene match. CDR3 size: 18 residues. Germline V gene data show CDR1 as ENHRY and CDR2 as SYGVKD.

The sample holds many counts of this clonotype. The genes are TRBV29-1 and TRBJ2-5; 11 nucleotides line up with TRBD2. V dropped 5 bases and J dropped 5; count of bases not matched to a gene: 10. CDR3 size: 15 residues. Germline assignment: CDR1 SQVTM and CDR2 ANQGSEA. The CDR3 protein is CSVPRLAGGMETQYF. The CDR3 DNA sequence: TGCAGCGTTCCCAGGCTAGCGGGAGGCATGGAGACCCAGTACTTC.

CDR3 sequence (DNA): TGTGCCAGCAGCCAGAGCGGGAGTGTCACAGATACGCAGTATTTT. Encoded protein: CASSQSGSVTDTQYF. The chain couples TRBV7-9 to TRBJ2-3; 8 bases are shared with TRBD2. The J segment lost 2 bases and the V segment lost 5 bases, leaving 6 bases of the junction unmatched. CDR1 and CDR2 (germline): SEHNR, FQNEAQ (reference sequence). The CDR3 is made up of 15 amino acids.

This chain uses TRBV5-6 with TRBJ2-1; 11 bases line up with TRBD1. CDR3 length: 16 amino acids. With 4 bases clipped from V and 7 bases from J, the junction kept 10 bases outside the gene matches. Per the germline V gene, CDR1 is SGHDT and CDR2 is YYEEEE. CDR3 in amino acids: CASSGMGQGVVNEQFF. The CDR3 region has the DNA TGTGCCAGCAGCGGGATGGGACAGGGGGTGGTAAATGAGCAGTTCTTC.

This clonotype was counted ten times or more. The chain has TRBV12-3 or TRBV12-4 and TRBJ2-7; possible D gene TRBD1, 6 bases. This CDR3 is built from 15 residues. V dropped 5 bases and J dropped 1 base, with 15 bases sitting between them. The DNA of the CDR3 is TGTGCCAGCAGTGTTCCGGGACACATGTCCTACGAGCAGTACTTC. Translating gives CASSVPGHMSYEQYF.

The chain employs TRBV9 and TRBJ2-5, with D perhaps TRBD2 (5 bases). V was pared by 3 bases and J by 4 bases, with 10 bases between. The germline V gene has CDR1 SGDLS and CDR2 YYNGEE. The CDR3 contains 13 residues. The CDR3 DNA reads TGTGCCAGCAGCGCACGGACTGCAGAGACCCAGTACTTC. This codes for CASSARTAETQYF.

This clonotype has a count of ten or more. The CDR3 DNA reads as TGTGCCAGCCGACGAGGGACCGGGGAGCTGTTTTTT. It translates to CASRRGTGELFF. This chain connects TRBV2 to TRBJ2-2, with D perhaps matching TRBD2 (5 bases). This CDR3 comprises 12 residues. The germline CDR1 and CDR2 sequences are SNHLY and FYNNEI. Trimming cost V 8 bases and J 5 bases, with 9 bases left between them.

The rearrangement uses TRBV7-2 and TRBJ2-3, with D possibly being TRBD2 (5 bases). Germline CDR1 is SGHTA and CDR2 is FQGNSA. Trimming took off 0 bases at V and 4 bases at J, with 17 bases between the two ends. The CDR3 has 17 residues. The CDR3 DNA reads TGTGCCAGCAGCTTAGCGCGTCTAGGAGGACGGGCAGATACGCAGTATTTT. Residues: CASSLARLGGRADTQYF.

In this sample, this clonotype turned up many times. The chain recombines TRBV7-8 with TRBJ2-1, with D possibly being TRBD1 (6 bases). This CDR3 is built from 16 residues. In germline, CDR1 is SGHVS, CDR2 FQNEAQ. The ends were cut back, 4 bases at V and 4 bases at J, with 17 bases in the middle. The CDR3 sequence: CASSSGVKVGYNEQFF. The DNA of the CDR3 is TGTGCCAGCAGCTCAGGGGTCAAGGTCGGGTACAATGAGCAGTTCTTC.

The J gene is TRBJ1-1, the V gene TRBV5-6; 7 nucleotides agree with TRBD1. The V gene's germline CDR1 is SGHDT and CDR2 YYEEEE. The CDR3 sequence is 15 residues long. The J segment lost 2 bases and the V segment lost 1 base, leaving 5 bases of the junction unmatched. The CDR3 is CASSLPRGRNTEAFF. CDR3 nucleotide sequence: TGTGCCAGCAGCTTGCCAAGGGGGCGTAACACTGAAGCTTTCTTT.

In its sample, this clonotype was seen a few times. This sequence joins TRBV10-3 and TRBJ2-7, with D possibly being TRBD1 (6 bases). Trimming shortened V by 8 bases and J by 4 bases, and 15 bases separated the two germline ends. There are 13 residues in the CDR3. Germline V gene data show CDR1 as ENHRY and CDR2 as SYGVKD. The CDR3 here is CAIRTEVGYEQYF. DNA for the CDR3: TGTGCCATCCGGACAGAGGTGGGGTACGAGCAGTACTTC.

The genes are TRBV6-2 or TRBV6-3 and TRBJ2-2; perhaps TRBD1 as D (6 bases). V lost 2 bases to trimming and J lost 0 bases, with 22 bases between them. The germline gives CDR1 MNHEY, CDR2 SVGEGT. The CDR3 is made up of 20 amino acids. The DNA of the CDR3 is TGTGCCAGCAGTTACCTAACAGGGTTCATCCCCGGCGCGAACACCGGGGAGCTGTTTTTT. Its protein product is CASSYLTGFIPGANTGELFF.

The CDR3 here is CASSPRTSGNANYNEQFF. CDR3 bases: TGTGCCAGCAGCCCTCGGACTAGCGGGAACGCAAACTACAATGAGCAGTTCTTC. The chain links TRBV7-8 to TRBJ2-1, with TRBD2 matching over 12 bases. V shed 5 bases, J shed 3 bases, and the junction held 11 bases outside the gene matches. Per germline, CDR1 SGHVS and CDR2 FQNEAQ. The CDR3 length is 18 residues.

The genes are TRBV20-1 and TRBJ2-3; no definite D call. The CDR3 has 17 residues. Germline assignment: CDR1 DFQATT and CDR2 SNEGSKA (reference sequence). The V and J ends lost 4 bases and 2 bases respectively, with 22 bases between them. The CDR3 spells CSAKLVTAKVNTDTQYF. CDR3 bases: TGCAGTGCTAAATTAGTGACTGCGAAGGTTAACACAGATACGCAGTATTTT.

This clonotype occurred many times. The chain links TRBV6-4 to TRBJ2-3; TRBD1 is a possible D gene (5 bases). Looked up from germline, CDR1 is MRHNA and CDR2 is SNTAGT. Trimming shortened V by 5 bases and J by 2 bases, and 8 bases separated the two germline ends. The CDR3 runs 13 residues. The DNA of the CDR3 is TGTGCCAGCAGTTTGGGGCACACAGATACGCAGTATTTT. It specifies CASSLGHTDTQYF.